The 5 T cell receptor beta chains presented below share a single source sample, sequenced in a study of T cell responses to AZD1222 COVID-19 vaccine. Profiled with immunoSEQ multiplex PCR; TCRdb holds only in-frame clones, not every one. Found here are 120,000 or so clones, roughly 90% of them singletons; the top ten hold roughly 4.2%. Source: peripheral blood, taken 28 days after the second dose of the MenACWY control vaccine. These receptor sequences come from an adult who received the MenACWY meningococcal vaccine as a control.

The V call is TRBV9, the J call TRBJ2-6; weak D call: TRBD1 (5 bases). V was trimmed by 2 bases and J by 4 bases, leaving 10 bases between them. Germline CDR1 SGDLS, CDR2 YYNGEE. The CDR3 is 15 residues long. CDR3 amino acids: CASSVQQVGANVLTF. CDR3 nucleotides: TGTGCCAGCAGCGTTCAACAGGTGGGGGCCAACGTCCTGACTTTC.

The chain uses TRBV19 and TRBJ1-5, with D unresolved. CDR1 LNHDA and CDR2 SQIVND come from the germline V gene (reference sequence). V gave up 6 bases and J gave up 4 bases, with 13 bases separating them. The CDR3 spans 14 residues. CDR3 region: CASRKVDGNQPQHF. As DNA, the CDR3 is TGTGCCAGTAGAAAGGTGGACGGAAATCAGCCCCAGCATTTT.

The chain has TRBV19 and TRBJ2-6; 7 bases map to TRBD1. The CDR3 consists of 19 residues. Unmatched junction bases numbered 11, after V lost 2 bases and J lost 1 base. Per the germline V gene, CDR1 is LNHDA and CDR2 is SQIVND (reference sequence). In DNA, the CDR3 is TGTGCCAGTAGTATAACAGGGGCCACCCTTATATCTGGGGCCAACGTCCTGACTTTC. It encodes CASSITGATLISGANVLTF. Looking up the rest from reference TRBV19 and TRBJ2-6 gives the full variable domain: DGGITQSPKYLFRKEGQNVTLSCEQNLNHDAMYWYRQDPGQGLRLIYYSQIVNDFQKGDIAEGYSVSREKKESFPLTVTSAQKNPTAFYLCASSITGATLISGANVLTFGAGSRLTVL.

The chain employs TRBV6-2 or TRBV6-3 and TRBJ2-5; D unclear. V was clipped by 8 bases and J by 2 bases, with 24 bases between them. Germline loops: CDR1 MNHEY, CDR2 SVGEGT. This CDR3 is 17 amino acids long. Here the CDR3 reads CASGPLGMGRKQETQYF. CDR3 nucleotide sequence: TGTGCCAGCGGCCCCTTAGGGATGGGTCGTAAACAAGAGACCCAGTACTTC.

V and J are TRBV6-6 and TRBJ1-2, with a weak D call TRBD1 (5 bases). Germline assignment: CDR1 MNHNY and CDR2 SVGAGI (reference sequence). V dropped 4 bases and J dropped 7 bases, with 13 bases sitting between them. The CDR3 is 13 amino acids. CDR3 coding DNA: TGTGCCAGCAGTTCGGACAACCCCAGTGGCTACACCTTC. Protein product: CASSSDNPSGYTF.